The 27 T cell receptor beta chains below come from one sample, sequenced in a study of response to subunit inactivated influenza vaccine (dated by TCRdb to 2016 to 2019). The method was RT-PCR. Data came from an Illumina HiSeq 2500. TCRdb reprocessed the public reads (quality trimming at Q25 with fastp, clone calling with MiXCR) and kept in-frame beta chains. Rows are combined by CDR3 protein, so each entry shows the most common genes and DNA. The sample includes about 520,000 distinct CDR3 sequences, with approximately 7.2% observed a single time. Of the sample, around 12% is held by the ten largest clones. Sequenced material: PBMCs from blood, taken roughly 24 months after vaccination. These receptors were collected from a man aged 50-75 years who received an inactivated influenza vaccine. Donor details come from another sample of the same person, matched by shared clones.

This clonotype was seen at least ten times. The CDR3 DNA is TGCAGTGCCAGATCCGGGATCGGTGAAAACGAGCAGTACTTC. This codes for CSARSGIGENEQYF. The rearrangement links TRBV20-1 to TRBJ2-7; a weak D match, TRBD2 (5 bases). Trimming took off 6 bases at V and 5 bases at J, with 20 bases between the two ends. The CDR3 is 14 residues long. Per germline, CDR1 DFQATT and CDR2 SNEGSKA (reference sequence).

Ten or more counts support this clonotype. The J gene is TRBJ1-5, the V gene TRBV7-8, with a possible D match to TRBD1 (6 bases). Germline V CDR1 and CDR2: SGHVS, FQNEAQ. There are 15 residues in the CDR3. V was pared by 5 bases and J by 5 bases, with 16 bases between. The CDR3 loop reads CASSASGTPYQPQHF. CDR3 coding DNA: TGTGCCAGCAGCGCCTCCGGGACACCCTATCAGCCCCAGCATTTT. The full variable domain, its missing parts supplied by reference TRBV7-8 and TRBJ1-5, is GAGVSQSPRYKVAKRGQDVALRCDPISGHVSLFWYQQALGQGPEFLTYFQNEAQLDKSGLPSDRFFAERPEGSVSTLKIQRTQQEDSAVYLCASSASGTPYQPQHFGDGTRLSIL.

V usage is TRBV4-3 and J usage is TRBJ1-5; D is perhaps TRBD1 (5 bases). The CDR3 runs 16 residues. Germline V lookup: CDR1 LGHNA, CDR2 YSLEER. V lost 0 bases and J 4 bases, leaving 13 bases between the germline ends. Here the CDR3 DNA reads TGCGCCAGCAGCCAAGATTGGACATTCGGGAATCAGCCCCAGCATTTT. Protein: CASSQDWTFGNQPQHF.

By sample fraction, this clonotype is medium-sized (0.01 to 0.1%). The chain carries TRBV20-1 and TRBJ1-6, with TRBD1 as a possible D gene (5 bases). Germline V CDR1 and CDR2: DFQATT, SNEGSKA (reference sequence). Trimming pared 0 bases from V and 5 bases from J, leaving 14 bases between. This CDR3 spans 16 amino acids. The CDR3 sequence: CSARDLAGGDNSPLHF. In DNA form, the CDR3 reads TGCAGTGCTAGAGATCTCGCGGGGGGTGATAATTCACCCCTCCACTTT.

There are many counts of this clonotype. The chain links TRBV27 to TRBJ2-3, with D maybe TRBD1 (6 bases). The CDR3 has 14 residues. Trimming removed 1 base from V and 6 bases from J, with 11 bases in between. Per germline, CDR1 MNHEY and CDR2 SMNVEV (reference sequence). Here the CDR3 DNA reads TGTGCCAGCAGTTTATGGCAGGGGAGCGATACGCAGTATTTT. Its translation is CASSLWQGSDTQYF.

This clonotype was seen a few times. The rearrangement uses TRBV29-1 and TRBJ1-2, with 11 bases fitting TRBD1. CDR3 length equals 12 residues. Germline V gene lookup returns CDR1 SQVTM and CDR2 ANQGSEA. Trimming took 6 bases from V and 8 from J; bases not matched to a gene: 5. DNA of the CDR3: TGCAGCGTGGTGGGACAGGGGGGCGGCTACACCTTC. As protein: CSVVGQGGGYTF.

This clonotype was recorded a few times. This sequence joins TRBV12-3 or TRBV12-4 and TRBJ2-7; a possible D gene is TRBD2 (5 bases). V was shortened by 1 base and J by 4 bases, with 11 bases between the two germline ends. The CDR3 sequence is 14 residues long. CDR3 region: CASSLGGSGYEQYF. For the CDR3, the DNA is TGTGCCAGCAGTTTAGGGGGATCGGGGTACGAGCAGTACTTC.

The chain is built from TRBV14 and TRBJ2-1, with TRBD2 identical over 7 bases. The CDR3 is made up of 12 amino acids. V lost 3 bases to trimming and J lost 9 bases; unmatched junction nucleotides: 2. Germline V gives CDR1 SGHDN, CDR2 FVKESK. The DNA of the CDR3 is TGTGCCAGCAGCCAGAGCGGGGTTGAGCAGTTCTTC. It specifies CASSQSGVEQFF.

CDR3 sequence (DNA): TGTGCCAGCACTCCAGGGCCTGGGTCCTACGAGCAGTACTTC. It encodes CASTPGPGSYEQYF. The rearrangement joins TRBV5-6 to TRBJ2-7; D possibly corresponds to TRBD1 (5 bases). The CDR3 is 14 amino acids. The ends were cut back, 6 bases at V and 1 base at J, with 14 bases in the middle. Germline values: CDR1 SGHDT, CDR2 YYEEEE.

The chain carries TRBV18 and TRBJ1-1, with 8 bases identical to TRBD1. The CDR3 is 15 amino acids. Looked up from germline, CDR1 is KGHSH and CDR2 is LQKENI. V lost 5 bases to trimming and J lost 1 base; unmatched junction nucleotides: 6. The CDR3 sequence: CASSSGQGQNTEAFF. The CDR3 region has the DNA TGTGCCAGCTCAAGCGGACAGGGCCAGAACACTGAAGCTTTCTTT.

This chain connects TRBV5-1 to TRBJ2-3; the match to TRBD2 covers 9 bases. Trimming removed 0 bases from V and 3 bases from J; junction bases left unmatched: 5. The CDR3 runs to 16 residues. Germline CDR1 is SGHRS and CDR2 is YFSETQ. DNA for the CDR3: TGCGCCAGCAGCTTGGATGGGACTAGCAGAACAGATACGCAGTATTTT. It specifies CASSLDGTSRTDTQYF.

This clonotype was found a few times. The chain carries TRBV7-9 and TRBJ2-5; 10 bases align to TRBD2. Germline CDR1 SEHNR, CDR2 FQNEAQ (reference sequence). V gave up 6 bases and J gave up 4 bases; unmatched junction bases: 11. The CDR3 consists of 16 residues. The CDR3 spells CASSPSGGDVAETQYF. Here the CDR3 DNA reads TGTGCCAGCAGTCCGAGCGGGGGGGATGTTGCAGAGACCCAGTACTTC.

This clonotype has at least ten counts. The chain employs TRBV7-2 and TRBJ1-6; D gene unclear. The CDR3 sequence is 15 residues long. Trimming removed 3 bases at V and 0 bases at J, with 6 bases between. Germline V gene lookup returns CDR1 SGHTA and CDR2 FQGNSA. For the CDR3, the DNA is TGTGCCAGCAGCTTTGTGGGCTCCTATAATTCACCCCTCCACTTT. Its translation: CASSFVGSYNSPLHF. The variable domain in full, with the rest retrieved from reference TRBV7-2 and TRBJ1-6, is GAGVSQSPSNKVTEKGKDVELRCDPISGHTALYWYRQSLGQGLEFLIYFQGNSAPDKSGLPSDRFSAERTGGSVSTLTIQRTQQEDSAVYLCASSFVGSYNSPLHFGNGTRLTVT.

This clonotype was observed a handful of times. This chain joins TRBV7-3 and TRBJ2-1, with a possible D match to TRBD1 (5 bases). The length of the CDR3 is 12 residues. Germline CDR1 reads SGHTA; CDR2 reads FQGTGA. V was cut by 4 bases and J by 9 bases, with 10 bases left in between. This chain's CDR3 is CASSSQGGEQFF. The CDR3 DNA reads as TGTGCCAGCAGCTCTCAGGGCGGTGAGCAGTTCTTC.

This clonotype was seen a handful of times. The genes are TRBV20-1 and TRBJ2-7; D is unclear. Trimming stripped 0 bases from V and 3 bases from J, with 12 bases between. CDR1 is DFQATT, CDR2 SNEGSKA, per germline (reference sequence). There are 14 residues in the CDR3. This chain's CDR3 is CSARESPADYEQYF. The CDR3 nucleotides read TGCAGTGCTAGAGAAAGCCCCGCCGACTACGAGCAGTACTTC.

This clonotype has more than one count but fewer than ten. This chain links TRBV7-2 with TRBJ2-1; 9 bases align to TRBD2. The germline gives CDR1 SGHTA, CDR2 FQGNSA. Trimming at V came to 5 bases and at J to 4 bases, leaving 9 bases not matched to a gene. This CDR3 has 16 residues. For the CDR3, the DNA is TGTGCCAGCAGCCGTTTTAGGCTAGCGGGGTACAATGAGCAGTTCTTC. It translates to CASSRFRLAGYNEQFF.

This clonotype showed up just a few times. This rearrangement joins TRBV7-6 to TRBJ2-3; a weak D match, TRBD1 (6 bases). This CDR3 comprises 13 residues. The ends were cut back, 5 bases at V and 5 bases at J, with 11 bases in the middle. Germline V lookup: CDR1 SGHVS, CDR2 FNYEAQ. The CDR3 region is CASSTGRVDTQYF. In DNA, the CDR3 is TGTGCCAGCAGCACAGGGCGGGTAGATACGCAGTATTTT.

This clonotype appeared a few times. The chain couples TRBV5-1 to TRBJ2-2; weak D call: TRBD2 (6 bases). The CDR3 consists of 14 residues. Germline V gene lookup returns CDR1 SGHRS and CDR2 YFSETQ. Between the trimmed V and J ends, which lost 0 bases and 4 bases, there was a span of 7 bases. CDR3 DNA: TGCGCCAGCAGCTTGGGCGGGGTCACCGGGGAGCTGTTTTTT. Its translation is CASSLGGVTGELFF.

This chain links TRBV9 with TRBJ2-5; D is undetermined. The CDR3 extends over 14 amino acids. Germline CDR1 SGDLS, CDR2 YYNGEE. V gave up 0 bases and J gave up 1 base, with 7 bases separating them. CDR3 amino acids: CASSVGSAQETQYF. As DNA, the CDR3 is TGTGCCAGCAGCGTAGGGTCAGCCCAAGAGACCCAGTACTTC.

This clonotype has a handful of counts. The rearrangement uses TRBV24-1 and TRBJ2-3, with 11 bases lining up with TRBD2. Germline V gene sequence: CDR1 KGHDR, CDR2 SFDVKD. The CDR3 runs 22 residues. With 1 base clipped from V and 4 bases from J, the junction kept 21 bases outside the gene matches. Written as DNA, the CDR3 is TGTGCCACCAGTGATTTCTGCTTTAACCTAGCGGGGGGTGTATTTGGCGCAGATACGCAGTATTTT. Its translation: CATSDFCFNLAGGVFGADTQYF.

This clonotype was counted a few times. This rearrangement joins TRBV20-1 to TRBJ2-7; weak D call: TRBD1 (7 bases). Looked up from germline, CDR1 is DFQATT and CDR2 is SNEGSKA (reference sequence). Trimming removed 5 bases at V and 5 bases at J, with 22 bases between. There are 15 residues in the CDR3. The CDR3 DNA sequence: TGCAGTGCTGGCGGAGGGGGCGCGGCATTAGACGAGCAGTACTTC. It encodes CSAGGGGAALDEQYF.

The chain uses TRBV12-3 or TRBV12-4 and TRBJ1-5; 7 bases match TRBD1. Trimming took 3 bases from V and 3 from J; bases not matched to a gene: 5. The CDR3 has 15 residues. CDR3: CASSLSGTDNQPQHF. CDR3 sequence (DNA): TGTGCCAGCAGTTTGTCAGGGACAGACAATCAGCCCCAGCATTTT.

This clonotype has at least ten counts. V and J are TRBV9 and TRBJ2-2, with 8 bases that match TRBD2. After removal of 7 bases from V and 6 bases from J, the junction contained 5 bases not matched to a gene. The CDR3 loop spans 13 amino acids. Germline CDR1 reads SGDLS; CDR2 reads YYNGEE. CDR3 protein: CASSWTSPGELFF. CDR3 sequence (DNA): TGTGCCAGCTCCTGGACTAGCCCCGGGGAGCTGTTTTTT.

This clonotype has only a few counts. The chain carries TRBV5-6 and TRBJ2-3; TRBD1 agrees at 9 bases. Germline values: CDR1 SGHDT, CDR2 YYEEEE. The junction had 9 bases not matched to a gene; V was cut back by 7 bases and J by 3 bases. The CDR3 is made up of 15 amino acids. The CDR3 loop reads CASGPRQGGTDTQYF. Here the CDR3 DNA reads TGTGCCAGCGGCCCCCGACAGGGGGGGACAGATACGCAGTATTTT.

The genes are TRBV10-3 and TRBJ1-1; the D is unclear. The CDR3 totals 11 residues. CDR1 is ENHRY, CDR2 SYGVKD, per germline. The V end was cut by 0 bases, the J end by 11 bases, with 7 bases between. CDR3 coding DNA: TGTGCCATCAGTGAGTCAGGGAGGGCTTTCTTT. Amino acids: CAISESGRAFF.

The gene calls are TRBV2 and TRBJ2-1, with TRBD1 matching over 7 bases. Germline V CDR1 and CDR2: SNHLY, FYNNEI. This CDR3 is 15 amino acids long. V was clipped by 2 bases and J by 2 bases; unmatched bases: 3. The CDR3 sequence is CASSERTGAYNEQFF. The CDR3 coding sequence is TGTGCCAGCAGTGAAAGAACAGGGGCCTACAATGAGCAGTTCTTC.

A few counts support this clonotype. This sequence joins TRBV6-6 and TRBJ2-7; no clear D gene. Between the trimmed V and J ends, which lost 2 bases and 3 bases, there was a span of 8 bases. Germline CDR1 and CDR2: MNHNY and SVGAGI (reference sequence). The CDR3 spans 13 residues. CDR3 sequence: CASSYDTNYEQYF. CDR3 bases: TGTGCCAGCAGTTACGACACGAACTACGAGCAGTACTTC.